There are a few counts of the clone carrying this T cell receptor beta chain. This entry is derived from a study of beta chain features in type 1 diabetes. Markers CD45RO/CCR7/CD25/CD127/CD95/CD27 served to sort CD4+ naive, central memory, regulatory and stem cell-like memory cells. The isolated RNA, all of it, was reverse transcribed, so expressed TCRB transcripts were what got sequenced. Clones were sequenced by immunoSEQ multiplex PCR, and TCRdb holds only the in-frame ones, with some missing. The sample includes 300,000 to 400,000 clones, 10% to 15% of them seen just once. Germline loops: CDR1 GTSNPN, CDR2 SVGIG (reference sequence). With 2 bases removed from V and 5 bases from J, the gap between germline ends came to 18 bases. The CDR3 loop spans 15 amino acids.

Sample: naive CD4+ T cells from blood. This TCR came from a man aged 18 to 30 in good health. The chain links TRBV30 to TRBJ2-5; D gene unclear. The CDR3 DNA follows: TGTGCCTGGAGTTTAAGGATCTCCCTCGGGGAGACCCAGTACTTC. It codes for CAWSLRISLGETQYF.